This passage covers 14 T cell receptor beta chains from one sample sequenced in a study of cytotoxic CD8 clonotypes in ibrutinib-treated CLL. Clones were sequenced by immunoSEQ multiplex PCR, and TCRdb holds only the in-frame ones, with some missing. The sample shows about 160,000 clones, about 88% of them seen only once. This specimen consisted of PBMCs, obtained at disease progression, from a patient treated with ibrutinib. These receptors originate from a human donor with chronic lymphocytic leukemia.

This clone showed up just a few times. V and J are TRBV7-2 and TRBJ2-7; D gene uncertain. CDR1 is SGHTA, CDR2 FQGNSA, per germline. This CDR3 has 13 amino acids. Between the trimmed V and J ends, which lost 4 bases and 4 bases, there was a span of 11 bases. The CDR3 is CASSSFRAYEQYF. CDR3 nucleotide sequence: TGTGCCAGCAGCTCTTTCCGGGCATACGAGCAGTACTTC.

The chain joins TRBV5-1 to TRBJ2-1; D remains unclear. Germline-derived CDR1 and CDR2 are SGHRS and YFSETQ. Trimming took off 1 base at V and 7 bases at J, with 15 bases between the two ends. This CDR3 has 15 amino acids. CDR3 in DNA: TGCGCCAGCAGCTTGAAGCGAGATCCCTGGAATGAGCAGTTCTTC. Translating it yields CASSLKRDPWNEQFF. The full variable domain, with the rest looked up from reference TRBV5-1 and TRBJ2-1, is KAGVTQTPRYLIKTRGQQVTLSCSPISGHRSVSWYQQTPGQGLQFLFEYFSETQRNKGNFPGRFSGRQFSNSRSEMNVSTLELGDSALYLCASSLKRDPWNEQFFGPGTRLTVL.

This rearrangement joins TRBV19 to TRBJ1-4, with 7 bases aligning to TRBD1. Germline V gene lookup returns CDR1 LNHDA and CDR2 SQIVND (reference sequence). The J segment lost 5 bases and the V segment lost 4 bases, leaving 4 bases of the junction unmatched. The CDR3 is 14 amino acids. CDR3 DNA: TGTGCCAGTAGTACCGGACAGGTAAATGAAAAACTGTTTTTT. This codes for CASSTGQVNEKLFF.

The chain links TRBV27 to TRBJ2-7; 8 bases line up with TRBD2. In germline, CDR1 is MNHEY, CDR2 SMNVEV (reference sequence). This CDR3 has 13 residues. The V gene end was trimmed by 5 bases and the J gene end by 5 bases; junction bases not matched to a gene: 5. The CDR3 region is CASSPTSANEQYF. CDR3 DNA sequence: TGTGCCAGCAGTCCGACTAGCGCCAACGAGCAGTACTTC.

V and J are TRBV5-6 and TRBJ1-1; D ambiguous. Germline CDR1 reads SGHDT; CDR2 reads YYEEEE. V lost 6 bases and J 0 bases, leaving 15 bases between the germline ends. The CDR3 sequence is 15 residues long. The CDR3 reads CASTENWRMNTEAFF. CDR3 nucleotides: TGTGCCAGCACCGAGAATTGGCGGATGAACACTGAAGCTTTCTTT.

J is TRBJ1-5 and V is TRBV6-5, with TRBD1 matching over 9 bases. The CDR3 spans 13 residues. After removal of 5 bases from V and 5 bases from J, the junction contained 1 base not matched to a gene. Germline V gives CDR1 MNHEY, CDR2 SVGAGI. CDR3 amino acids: CASSRQGDQPQHF. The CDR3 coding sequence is TGTGCCAGCAGTCGACAGGGGGATCAGCCCCAGCATTTT.

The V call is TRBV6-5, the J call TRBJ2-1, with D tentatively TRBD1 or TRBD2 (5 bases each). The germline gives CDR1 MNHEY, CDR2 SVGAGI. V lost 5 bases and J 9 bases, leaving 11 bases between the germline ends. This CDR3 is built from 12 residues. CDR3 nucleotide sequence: TGTGCCAGCAGTCCAATTGGGGGTGAGCAGTTCTTC. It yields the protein CASSPIGGEQFF.

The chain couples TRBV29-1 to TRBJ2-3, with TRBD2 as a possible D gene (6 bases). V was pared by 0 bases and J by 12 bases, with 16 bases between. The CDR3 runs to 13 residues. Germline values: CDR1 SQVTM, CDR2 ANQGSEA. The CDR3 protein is CSVEDRWRGGQYF. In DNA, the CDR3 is TGCAGCGTTGAAGATCGTTGGAGGGGTGGCCAGTATTTT.

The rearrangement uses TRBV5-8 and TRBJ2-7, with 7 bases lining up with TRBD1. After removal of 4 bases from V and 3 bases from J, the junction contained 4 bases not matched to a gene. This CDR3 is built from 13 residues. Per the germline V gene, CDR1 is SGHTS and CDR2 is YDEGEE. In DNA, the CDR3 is TGTGCCAGCAGCCGAGACAGGGTCTACGAGCAGTACTTC. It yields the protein CASSRDRVYEQYF.

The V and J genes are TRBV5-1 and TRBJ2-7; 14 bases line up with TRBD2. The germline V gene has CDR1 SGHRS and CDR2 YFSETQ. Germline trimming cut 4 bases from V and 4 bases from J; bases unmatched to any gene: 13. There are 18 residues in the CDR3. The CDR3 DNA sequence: TGCGCCAGCAGCCTCGGGACTAGCGGGAGTAATGGGTTGTACGAGCAGTACTTC. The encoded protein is CASSLGTSGSNGLYEQYF.

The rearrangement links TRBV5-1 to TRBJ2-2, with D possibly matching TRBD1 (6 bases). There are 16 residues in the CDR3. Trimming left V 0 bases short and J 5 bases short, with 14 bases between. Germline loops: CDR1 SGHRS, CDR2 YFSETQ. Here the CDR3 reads CASSLGIGRGTGELFF. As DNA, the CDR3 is TGCGCCAGCAGCTTGGGCATTGGCAGGGGAACCGGGGAGCTGTTTTTT.

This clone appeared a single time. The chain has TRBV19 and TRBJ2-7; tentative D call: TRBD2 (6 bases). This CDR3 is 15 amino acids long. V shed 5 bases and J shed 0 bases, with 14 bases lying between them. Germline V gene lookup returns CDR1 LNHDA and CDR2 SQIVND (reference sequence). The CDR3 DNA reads TGTGCCAGTAGTCTGGGACTTAGGAGCTCCTACGAGCAGTACTTC. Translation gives CASSLGLRSSYEQYF.

CDR3 in amino acids: CASSQDSVVWGEGTEAFF. For the CDR3, the DNA is TGCGCCAGCAGCCAAGATTCGGTCGTTTGGGGGGAGGGGACTGAAGCTTTCTTT. The chain recombines TRBV4-3 with TRBJ1-1, with D perhaps TRBD1 (5 bases). The CDR3 runs 18 residues. V gave up 0 bases and J gave up 5 bases, with 22 bases separating them. Per the germline V gene, CDR1 is LGHNA and CDR2 is YSLEER.

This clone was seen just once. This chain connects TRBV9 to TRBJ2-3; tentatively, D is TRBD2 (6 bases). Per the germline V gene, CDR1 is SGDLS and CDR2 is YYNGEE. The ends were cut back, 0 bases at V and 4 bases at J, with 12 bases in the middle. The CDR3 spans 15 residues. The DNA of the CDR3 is TGTGCCAGCAGCGTAGGACTAGTCTCTTCAGATACGCAGTATTTT. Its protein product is CASSVGLVSSDTQYF.